The 21 T cell receptor beta chains reported below all come from one sample, sequenced in a study of T cells in Graves' hyperthyroidism and ophthalmopathy. RNA transcripts provided the source from which TCR beta CDR3 regions were amplified. HTBI primers were used for first-round RT-PCR of the TCR CDR3. MiXCR, run by TCRdb on the multiplex PCR reads, gives a single entry per CDR3 protein. The sample has about 500,000 distinct CDR3 sequences; roughly 17% are singletons. Material for sequencing was blood. The receptors stem from a young woman with Graves' hyperthyroidism.

Ten or more counts support this clonotype. The chain has TRBV7-2 and TRBJ2-1; D perhaps matches TRBD1 (6 bases). CDR3 length: 16 amino acids. Deletions cut 1 base from V and 1 base from J, with 11 bases between. Germline CDR1 and CDR2: SGHTA and FQGNSA. As DNA, the CDR3 is TGTGCCAGCAGCTTAGGTTGGGGGCCGTCCTACAATGAGCAGTTCTTC. It translates to CASSLGWGPSYNEQFF.

The chain links TRBV18 to TRBJ2-2; D not resolved. Germline values: CDR1 KGHSH, CDR2 LQKENI. V dropped 3 bases and J dropped 1 base, with 6 bases sitting between them. The CDR3 sequence is 14 residues long. CDR3 in amino acids: CASSPSLNTGELFF. CDR3 coding DNA: TGTGCCAGCTCACCCAGTCTGAACACCGGGGAGCTGTTTTTT.

Many counts were recorded for this clonotype. The V and J genes are TRBV27 and TRBJ2-5; TRBD1 matches at 10 bases. J lost 4 bases, V lost 3 bases, and 2 bases had no gene match. The CDR3 sequence is 14 residues long. Germline V gene sequence: CDR1 MNHEY, CDR2 SMNVEV (reference sequence). The CDR3 spells CASSLTGGSETQYF. The CDR3 DNA is TGTGCCAGCAGTTTGACAGGGGGCTCAGAGACCCAGTACTTC.

J is TRBJ2-1 and V is TRBV9; D is uncertain. V gave up 0 bases and J gave up 0 bases, with 10 bases separating them. Germline CDR1 reads SGDLS; CDR2 reads YYNGEE. This CDR3 comprises 16 residues. The CDR3 DNA reads as TGTGCCAGCAGCGTAGAACCAGTCATCTCCTACAATGAGCAGTTCTTC. Amino acids: CASSVEPVISYNEQFF. The whole variable domain, filled in from reference TRBV9 and TRBJ2-1, reads DSGVTQTPKHLITATGQRVTLRCSPRSGDLSVYWYQQSLDQGLQFLIQYYNGEERAKGNILERFSAQQFPDLHSELNLSSLELGDSALYFCASSVEPVISYNEQFFGPGTRLTVL.

In its sample, this clonotype was seen many times. The V call is TRBV3-1, the J call TRBJ2-5; no definite D call. The V gene lost 1 base and the J gene lost 2 bases, with 8 bases spanning the gap. Germline CDR1 LGHDT, CDR2 YNNKEL (reference sequence). The length of the CDR3 is 14 residues. The CDR3 DNA reads TGTGCCAGCAGCCAAGTCGGAAAACAAGAGACCCAGTACTTC. It specifies CASSQVGKQETQYF.

The V gene is TRBV27, the J gene TRBJ2-5, with a tentative D call TRBD2 (5 bases). Trimming shortened V by 3 bases and J by 6 bases, and 11 bases separated the two germline ends. Per germline, CDR1 MNHEY and CDR2 SMNVEV (reference sequence). This CDR3 has 13 amino acids. The DNA for the CDR3 is TGTGCCAGCAGTTTCTCTGTCGGGAAGACCCAGTACTTC. Its protein is CASSFSVGKTQYF.

Regarding this clonotype: One end of the junction fails to match germline, which may point to a read error. The chain couples TRBV5-1 to TRBJ2-1, with D possibly TRBD2 on 6 matching bases. The CDR3 has 15 residues. Germline V lookup: CDR1 SGHRS, CDR2 YFSETQ. The CDR3 DNA reads TGCGCCAGCAGCGGTGCTAGCGCCTCCTACAATGGGCAGTTCTTC. Protein sequence: CASSGASASYNGQFF.

There are many counts of this clonotype. V is TRBV7-9 and J is TRBJ2-1; no clear D. V lost 5 bases and J 2 bases, leaving 13 bases between the germline ends. Germline V lookup: CDR1 SEHNR, CDR2 FQNEAQ (reference sequence). This CDR3 has 15 residues. The CDR3 here is CASSHRIPTYNEQFF. CDR3 DNA: TGTGCCAGCAGCCACAGAATCCCTACCTACAATGAGCAGTTCTTC. Filled out from reference TRBV7-9 and TRBJ2-1, the complete variable domain reads DTGVSQNPRHKITKRGQNVTFRCDPISEHNRLYWYRQTLGQGPEFLTYFQNEAQLEKSRLLSDRFSAERPKGSFSTLEIQRTEQGDSAMYLCASSHRIPTYNEQFFGPGTRLTVL.

This clonotype was seen more than once but under ten times. CDR3 bases: TGTGCCAGTAGCTCGACAGATTCTCAAGAGACCCAGTACTTC. Amino acids: CASSSTDSQETQYF. The gene calls are TRBV19 and TRBJ2-5; D perhaps matches TRBD1 (5 bases). Germline values: CDR1 LNHDA, CDR2 SQIVND (reference sequence). This CDR3 contains 14 residues. V was clipped by 6 bases and J by 2 bases, with 13 bases between them. Looking up the rest from reference TRBV19 and TRBJ2-5 gives the full variable domain: DGGITQSPKYLFRKEGQNVTLSCEQNLNHDAMYWYRQDPGQGLRLIYYSQIVNDFQKGDIAEGYSVSREKKESFPLTVTSAQKNPTAFYLCASSSTDSQETQYFGPGTRLLVL.

This clonotype was picked up many times. This chain uses TRBV20-1 with TRBJ2-1; tentatively, D is TRBD1 (5 bases). Germline values: CDR1 DFQATT, CDR2 SNEGSKA (reference sequence). The CDR3 has 13 residues. V gave up 2 bases and J gave up 5 bases, with 10 bases separating them. DNA for the CDR3: TGCAGTGCTAGACTTGACAGAAACAATGAGCAGTTCTTC. Amino acid sequence: CSARLDRNNEQFF.

A few counts support this clonotype. The rearrangement links TRBV5-1 to TRBJ1-1; D call uncertain. Germline lookup yields CDR1 SGHRS and CDR2 YFSETQ. The V gene lost 1 base and the J gene lost 1 base, with 11 bases spanning the gap. The CDR3 is 15 amino acids. CDR3 bases: TGCGCCAGCAGCTTGTCCCCGGCCTCGAACACTGAAGCTTTCTTT. It is translated as CASSLSPASNTEAFF.

This clonotype was counted ten times or more. The chain couples TRBV2 to TRBJ2-5; D could derive from TRBD1 or TRBD2 (7 bases each). CDR3 length: 15 residues. Per germline, CDR1 SNHLY and CDR2 FYNNEI. With 6 bases removed from V and 5 bases from J, the gap between germline ends came to 19 bases. The CDR3 DNA reads as TGTGCCAGCAGGAGGGGGCAGGGGGGGGATGAGACCCAGTACTTC. Residues: CASRRGQGGDETQYF. Full variable domain (outside the CDR3, taken from reference TRBV2 and TRBJ2-5): EPEVTQTPSHQVTQMGQEVILRCVPISNHLYFYWYRQILGQKVEFLVSFYNNEISEKSEIFDDQFSVERPDGSNFTLKIRSTKLEDSAMYFCASRRGQGGDETQYFGPGTRLLVL.

This clonotype has at least ten counts. J is TRBJ2-7 and V is TRBV20-1, with 8 bases aligning to TRBD2. CDR3 length: 12 amino acids. CDR1 is DFQATT and CDR2 is SNEGSKA in the germline V gene (reference sequence). V lost 5 bases and J lost 7; bases outside the gene matches: 7. CDR3 nucleotides: TGCAGTGCTCTCCCCGGGGGGGTTGAGCAGTACTTC. Translation: CSALPGGVEQYF.

This clonotype was detected many times. The junction differs from germline at one of its ends, possibly a read error. The chain links TRBV11-2 to TRBJ2-5, with D hard to call. Per germline, CDR1 SGHAT and CDR2 FQNNGV. The CDR3 has 12 amino acids. CDR3 nucleotides: TGTGCCAGCAGCTTAACCCAAGGGACCCAGTACTTC. Translated, it gives CASSLTQGTQYF.

At least ten counts were recorded for this clonotype. At one of its ends the junction is not consistent with the germline gene, which may arise from a read error. CDR3 nucleotides: TGTGCCAGTAGACAGTCGCCCAACTCTGGCTACACCTTC. It codes for CASRQSPNSGYTF. The chain has TRBV30 and TRBJ1-2; perhaps TRBD1 as D (5 bases). The CDR3 has 13 amino acids. Germline values: CDR1 GTSNPN, CDR2 SVGIG (reference sequence).

This clonotype was counted ten times or more. The chain links TRBV29-1 to TRBJ2-1; 11 bases fit TRBD2. Germline trimming cut 6 bases from V and 0 bases from J; bases unmatched to any gene: 4. There are 15 residues in the CDR3. Germline lookup yields CDR1 SQVTM and CDR2 ANQGSEA. CDR3 DNA: TGCAGCGTCAAGACTAGCGGGACCTCCTACAATGAGCAGTTCTTC. Translation: CSVKTSGTSYNEQFF.

V gene TRBV3-1 combines with J gene TRBJ2-7; D may be TRBD2 (6 bases). V lost 1 base to trimming and J lost 8 bases, with 9 bases between them. Germline CDR1 LGHDT, CDR2 YNNKEL (reference sequence). The CDR3 runs to 12 residues. DNA for the CDR3: TGTGCCAGCAGCCAAGTCGGGAGACAGCAGTACTTC. Translating it yields CASSQVGRQQYF.

The chain uses TRBV10-3 and TRBJ1-1; the match to TRBD1 covers 9 bases. CDR3 size: 14 residues. With 6 bases clipped from V and 3 bases from J, the junction kept 5 bases outside the gene matches. Germline V CDR1 and CDR2: ENHRY, SYGVKD. CDR3 sequence (DNA): TGTGCCATCAGGGTCCGGGACAGGGACACTGAAGCTTTCTTT. This encodes CAIRVRDRDTEAFF.

Of note for this clonotype: At one end the junction does not follow the germline gene, possibly because of a read error. V gene TRBV3-1 combines with J gene TRBJ1-2, with TRBD1 identical over 9 bases. The CDR3 consists of 13 residues. Germline V gene lookup returns CDR1 LGHDT and CDR2 YNNKEL (reference sequence). CDR3 sequence (DNA): TGTGCCAGCAGCCAGAGGGGACAGGGTGGCTACATCTTC. The encoded protein is CASSQRGQGGYIF. The full variable domain, completed using reference TRBV3-1 and TRBJ1-2, is DTAVSQTPKYLVTQMGNDKSIKCEQNLGHDTMYWYKQDSKKFLKIMFSYNNKELIINETVPNRFSPKSPDKAHLNLHINSLELGDSAVYFCASSQRGQGGYIFGSGTRLTVV.

This clonotype was found many times. This chain links TRBV2 with TRBJ2-7; D unclear. Germline V gives CDR1 SNHLY, CDR2 FYNNEI. V was trimmed by 7 bases and J by 2 bases, leaving 9 bases between them. This CDR3 contains 12 residues. This CDR3 reads CASKGRTYEQYF. CDR3 nucleotides: TGTGCCAGCAAAGGCCGAACCTACGAGCAGTACTTC.

The chain has TRBV5-8 and TRBJ2-1; D is ambiguous. The CDR3 is 14 residues long. V was cut by 6 bases and J by 1 base, with 11 bases left in between. CDR1 and CDR2 from the germline V gene are SGHTS and YDEGEE. The chain's CDR3 is CASNGLESYNEQFF. Written as DNA, the CDR3 is TGTGCCAGCAACGGTCTGGAGTCCTACAATGAGCAGTTCTTC.